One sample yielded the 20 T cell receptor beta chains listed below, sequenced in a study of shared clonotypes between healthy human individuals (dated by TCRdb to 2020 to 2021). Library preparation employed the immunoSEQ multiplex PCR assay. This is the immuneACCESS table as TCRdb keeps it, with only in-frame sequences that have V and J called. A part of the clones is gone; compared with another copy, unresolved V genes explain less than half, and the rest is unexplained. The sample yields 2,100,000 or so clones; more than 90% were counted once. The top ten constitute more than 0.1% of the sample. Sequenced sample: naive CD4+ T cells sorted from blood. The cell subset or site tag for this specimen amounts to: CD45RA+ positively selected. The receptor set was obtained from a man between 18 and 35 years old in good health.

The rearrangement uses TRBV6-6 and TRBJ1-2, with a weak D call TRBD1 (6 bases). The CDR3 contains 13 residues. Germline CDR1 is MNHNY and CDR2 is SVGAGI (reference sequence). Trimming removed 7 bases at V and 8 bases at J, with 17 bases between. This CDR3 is CASTPGAVDGYTF. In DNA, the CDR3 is TGTGCCAGCACGCCGGGGGCAGTTGACGGCTACACCTTC.

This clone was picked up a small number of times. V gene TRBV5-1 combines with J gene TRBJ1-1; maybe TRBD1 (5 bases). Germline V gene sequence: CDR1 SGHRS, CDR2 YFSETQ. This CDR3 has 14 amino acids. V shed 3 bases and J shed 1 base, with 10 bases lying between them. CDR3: CASSYDSTNTEAFF. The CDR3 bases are TGCGCCAGCAGCTACGACAGCACGAACACTGAAGCTTTCTTT. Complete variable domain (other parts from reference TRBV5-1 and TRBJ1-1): KAGVTQTPRYLIKTRGQQVTLSCSPISGHRSVSWYQQTPGQGLQFLFEYFSETQRNKGNFPGRFSGRQFSNSRSEMNVSTLELGDSALYLCASSYDSTNTEAFFGQGTRLTVV.

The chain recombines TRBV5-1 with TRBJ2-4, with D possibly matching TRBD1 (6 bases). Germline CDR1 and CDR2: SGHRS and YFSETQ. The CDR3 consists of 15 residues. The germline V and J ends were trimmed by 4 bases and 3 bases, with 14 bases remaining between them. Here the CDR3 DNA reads TGCGCCAGCAGCCTTACAGGGATTGGCAAAAACATTCAGTACTTC. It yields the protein CASSLTGIGKNIQYF.

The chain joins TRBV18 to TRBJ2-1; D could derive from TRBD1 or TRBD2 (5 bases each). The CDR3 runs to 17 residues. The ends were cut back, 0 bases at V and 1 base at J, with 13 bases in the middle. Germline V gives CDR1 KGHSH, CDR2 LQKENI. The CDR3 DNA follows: TGTGCCAGCTCACCACCGGCCGGGACCCCATCCTACAATGAGCAGTTCTTC. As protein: CASSPPAGTPSYNEQFF.

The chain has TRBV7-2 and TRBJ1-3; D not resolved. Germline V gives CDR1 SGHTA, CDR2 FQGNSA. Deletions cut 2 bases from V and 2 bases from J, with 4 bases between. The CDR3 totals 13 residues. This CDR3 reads CASSLQPGNTIYF. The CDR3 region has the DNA TGTGCCAGCAGCTTACAGCCTGGAAACACCATATATTTT.

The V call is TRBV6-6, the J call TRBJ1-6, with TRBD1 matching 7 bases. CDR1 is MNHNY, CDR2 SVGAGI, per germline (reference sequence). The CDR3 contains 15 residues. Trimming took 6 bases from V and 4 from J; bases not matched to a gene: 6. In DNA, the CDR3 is TGTGCCAGCAGGCAGCCGGGACAGTATAATTCACCCCTCCACTTT. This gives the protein CASRQPGQYNSPLHF.

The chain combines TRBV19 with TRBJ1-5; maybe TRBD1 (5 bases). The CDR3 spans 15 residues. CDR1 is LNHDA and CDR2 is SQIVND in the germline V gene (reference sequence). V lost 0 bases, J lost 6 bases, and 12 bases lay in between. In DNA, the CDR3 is TGTGCCAGTAGTATAGAGGGGGGTGGGACTCAGCCCCAGCATTTT. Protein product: CASSIEGGGTQPQHF.

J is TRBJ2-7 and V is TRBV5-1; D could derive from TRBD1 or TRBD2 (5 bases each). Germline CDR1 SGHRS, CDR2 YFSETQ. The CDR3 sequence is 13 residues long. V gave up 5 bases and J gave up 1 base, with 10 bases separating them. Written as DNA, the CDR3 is TGCGCCAGCAGTGGGGGACCATCCTACGAGCAGTACTTC. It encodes CASSGGPSYEQYF.

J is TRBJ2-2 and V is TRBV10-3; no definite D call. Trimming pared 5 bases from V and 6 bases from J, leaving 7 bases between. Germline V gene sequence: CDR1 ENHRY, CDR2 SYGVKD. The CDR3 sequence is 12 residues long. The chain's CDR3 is CAISSTPGELFF. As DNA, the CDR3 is TGTGCCATCAGTTCGACTCCCGGGGAGCTGTTTTTT.

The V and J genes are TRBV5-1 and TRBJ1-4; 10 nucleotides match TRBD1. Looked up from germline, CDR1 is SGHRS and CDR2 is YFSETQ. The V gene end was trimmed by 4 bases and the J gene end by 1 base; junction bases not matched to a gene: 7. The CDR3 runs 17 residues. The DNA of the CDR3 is TGCGCCAGCAGCCTGGACAGGGGGAGAGAAACTAATGAAAAACTGTTTTTT. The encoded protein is CASSLDRGRETNEKLFF.

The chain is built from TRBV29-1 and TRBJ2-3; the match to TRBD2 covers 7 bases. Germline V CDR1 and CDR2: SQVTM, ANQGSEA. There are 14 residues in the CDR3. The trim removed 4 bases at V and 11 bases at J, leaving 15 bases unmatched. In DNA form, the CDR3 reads TGCAGCGTTGGGAGCGGGACCCAAGGGATCGGGCAGTATTTT. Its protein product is CSVGSGTQGIGQYF.

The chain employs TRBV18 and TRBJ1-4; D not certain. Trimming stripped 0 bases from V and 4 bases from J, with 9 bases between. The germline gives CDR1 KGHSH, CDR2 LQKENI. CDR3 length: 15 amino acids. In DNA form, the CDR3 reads TGTGCCAGCTCACCACCCCTAGGAAGTAATGAAAAACTGTTTTTT. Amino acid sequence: CASSPPLGSNEKLFF. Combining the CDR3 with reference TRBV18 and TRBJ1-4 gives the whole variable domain NAGVMQNPRHLVRRRGQEARLRCSPMKGHSHVYWYRQLPEEGLKFMVYLQKENIIDESGMPKERFSAEFPKEGPSILRIQQVVRGDSAAYFCASSPPLGSNEKLFFGSGTQLSVL.

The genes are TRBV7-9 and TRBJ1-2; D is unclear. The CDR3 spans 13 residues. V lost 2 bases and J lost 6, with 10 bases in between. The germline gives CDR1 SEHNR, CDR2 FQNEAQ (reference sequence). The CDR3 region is CASSLMAPDGYTF. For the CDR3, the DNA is TGTGCCAGCAGCTTAATGGCCCCAGATGGCTACACCTTC. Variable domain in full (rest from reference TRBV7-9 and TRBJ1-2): DTGVSQNPRHKITKRGQNVTFRCDPISEHNRLYWYRQTLGQGPEFLTYFQNEAQLEKSRLLSDRFSAERPKGSFSTLEIQRTEQGDSAMYLCASSLMAPDGYTFGSGTRLTVV.

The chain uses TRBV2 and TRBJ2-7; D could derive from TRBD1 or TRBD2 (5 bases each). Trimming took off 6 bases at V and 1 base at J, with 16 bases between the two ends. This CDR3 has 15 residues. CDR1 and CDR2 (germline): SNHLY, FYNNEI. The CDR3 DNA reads TGTGCCAGCAGCGGCGGGCAGGGAATTTCCTACGAGCAGTACTTC. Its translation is CASSGGQGISYEQYF.

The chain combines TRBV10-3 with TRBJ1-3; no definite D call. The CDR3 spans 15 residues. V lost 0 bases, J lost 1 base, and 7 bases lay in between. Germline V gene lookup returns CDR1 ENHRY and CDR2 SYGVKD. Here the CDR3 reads CAISESWGSGNTIYF. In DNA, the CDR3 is TGTGCCATCAGTGAGTCGTGGGGATCTGGAAACACCATATATTTT.

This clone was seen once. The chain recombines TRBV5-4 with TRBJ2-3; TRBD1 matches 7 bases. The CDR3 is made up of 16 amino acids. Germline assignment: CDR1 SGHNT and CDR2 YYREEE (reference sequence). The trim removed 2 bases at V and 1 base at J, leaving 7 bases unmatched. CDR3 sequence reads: CASSLYRGLGTDTQYF. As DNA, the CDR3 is TGTGCCAGCAGCTTATACAGGGGCCTGGGCACAGATACGCAGTATTTT. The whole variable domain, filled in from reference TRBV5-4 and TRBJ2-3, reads ETGVTQSPTHLIKTRGQQVTLRCSSQSGHNTVSWYQQALGQGPQFIFQYYREEENGRGNFPPRFSGLQFPNYSSELNVNALELDDSALYLCASSLYRGLGTDTQYFGPGTRLTVL.

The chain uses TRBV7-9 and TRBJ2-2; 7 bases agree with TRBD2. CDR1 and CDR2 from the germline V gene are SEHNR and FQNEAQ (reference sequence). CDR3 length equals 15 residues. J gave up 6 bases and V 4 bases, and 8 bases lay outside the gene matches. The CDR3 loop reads CASSSGRERSGELFF. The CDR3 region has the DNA TGTGCCAGCAGCTCGGGGCGGGAGCGGTCCGGGGAGCTGTTTTTT.

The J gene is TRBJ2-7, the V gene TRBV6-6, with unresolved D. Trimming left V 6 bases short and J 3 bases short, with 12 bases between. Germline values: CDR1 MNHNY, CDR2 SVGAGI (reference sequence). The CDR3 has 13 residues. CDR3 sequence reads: CASRLIQSYEQYF. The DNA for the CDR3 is TGTGCCAGCAGGTTAATCCAAAGCTACGAGCAGTACTTC.

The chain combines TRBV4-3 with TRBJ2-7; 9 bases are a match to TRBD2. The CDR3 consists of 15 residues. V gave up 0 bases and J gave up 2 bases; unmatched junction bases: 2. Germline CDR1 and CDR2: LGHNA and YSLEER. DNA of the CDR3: TGCGCCAGCAGCCAAGAAGCGGGGGGCCCCTACGAGCAGTACTTC. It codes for CASSQEAGGPYEQYF.

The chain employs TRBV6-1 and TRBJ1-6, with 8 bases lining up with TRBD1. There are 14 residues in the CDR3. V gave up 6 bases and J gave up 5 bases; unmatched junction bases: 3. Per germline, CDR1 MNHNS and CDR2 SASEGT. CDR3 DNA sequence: TGTGCCAGCAGCTCGGACAGGGATAATTCACCCCTCCACTTT. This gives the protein CASSSDRDNSPLHF.